This TCR beta chain was found in a study of blood T cell repertoires in COVID-19. Study-level background: Sites in the United States, Italy and Spain provided acute and convalescent COVID-19 samples.

CDR1 and CDR2 (germline): SGDLS, YYNGEE. The V and J ends lost 3 bases and 1 base, in that order; junction bases with no gene match: 3. This CDR3 is 14 amino acids long. Per the study methods: Nucleated cell number was recorded as an estimate derived from reference gene primer amplification. This table comes from immunoSEQ multiplex PCR, and its TCRdb copy is limited to in-frame clones, with some not included. Clonal size and the V and J genes are those of that table, whereas D and trimming came from the DNA. The sample carries 200,000 to 250,000 clones, 65% to 90% recorded once. One Seattle source followed patients from active infection through their disease course.

Material for sequencing was peripheral blood. The sequence came from a woman aged 70-85 years with COVID-19, enrolled during active disease. V is TRBV9 and J is TRBJ2-5, with TRBD2 matching over 7 bases. CDR3 protein: CASSGGLTQETQYF. CDR3 nucleotides: TGTGCCAGCAGCGGGGGACTAACCCAAGAGACCCAGTACTTC.